This is a list of T cell receptor beta chains from one sample in a study of blood T cell repertoires in COVID-19. The table came from immunoSEQ multiplex PCR; TCRdb's copy has only in-frame clones and leaves some out. The data show about 190,000 clones, 82% seen once. Material: peripheral blood. The receptors were sampled from a woman aged 55-75 years with COVID-19, enrolled during active disease. Each CDR3 is given with its conserved first and last residue. D genes are given only for firm matches. The size field is filled for only some rows; it gives once, few, many or a size class.

abundance	d_gene	v_gene	j_gene	CDR3nt	CDR3aa
-	TRBD2	TRBV27	TRBJ2-1	TGTGCCAGCAGTTTAGTCACTAGCGGGAGGGAATACAATGAGCAGTTCTTC	CASSLVTSGREYNEQFF
-	TRBD1	TRBV7-9	TRBJ2-2	TGTGCCAGCAGCTCTGGGACAGGGGTCGGGGAGCTGTTTTTT	CASSSGTGVGELFF
-	TRBD1	TRBV2	TRBJ1-2	TGTGCCAGTCAGCCGGGACAGGGTCTGTATGGCTACACCTTC	CASQPGQGLYGYTF
-	-	TRBV11-2	TRBJ2-2	TGTGCCAGCAGCCCACCCCAGGGGCGCATCACCGGGGAGCTGTTTTTT	CASSPPQGRITGELFF
-	TRBD1	TRBV19	TRBJ1-2	TGTGCCAGTAGTCTAGGATTCGGACAGGTCTATGGCTACACCTTC	CASSLGFGQVYGYTF
-	TRBD1	TRBV30	TRBJ1-2	TGTGCCTGGACCAGGACAGGGGATTTCTATGGCTACACCTTC	CAWTRTGDFYGYTF
few	-	TRBV6-2/TRBV6-3	TRBJ1-1	TGTGCCAGCAGTTTCGCCCATGGAATAGGGGACACTGAAGCTTTCTTT	CASSFAHGIGDTEAFF
-	TRBD2	TRBV6-6	TRBJ2-1	TGTGCCAGCACCAGCGGGGGACTAGTGGGTGAGCAGTTCTTC	CASTSGGLVGEQFF
-	-	TRBV28	TRBJ1-4	TGTGCCAGCGATTACCCCTCCAGGGGCGCACTGTTTTTT	CASDYPSRGALFF
-	-	TRBV27	TRBJ2-1	TGTGCCAGCAGTTTAAGGACTACCCGACCCCATGAGCAGTTCTTC	CASSLRTTRPHEQFF
-	-	TRBV6-5	TRBJ1-2	TGTGCCAGCAGTTCGGGGGGCGCGGTCGTGTATGGCTACACCTTC	CASSSGGAVVYGYTF
-	TRBD2	TRBV7-9	TRBJ2-5	TGTGCCAGCAGCCTTGGAGCTAGCGGCCCTCAAGAGACCCAGTACTTC	CASSLGASGPQETQYF
-	-	TRBV28	TRBJ2-7	TGTGCCAGCAGTGCCCCGGGCCCGGGGTTCTCAACGGCTCGCGAGCAGTACTTC	CASSAPGPGFSTAREQYF
-	-	TRBV27	TRBJ1-5	TGTGCCAGCAGTTTACTAATGAGCAATCAGCCCCAGCATTTT	CASSLLMSNQPQHF
-	-	TRBV11-1	TRBJ1-2	TGTGCCAGCAGCTCGAACAGAAACTATGGCTACACCTTC	CASSSNRNYGYTF
-	-	TRBV7-9	TRBJ2-1	TGTGCCAGCAGCTTAGACAGGGTTATTTATGAGCAGTTCTTC	CASSLDRVIYEQFF
-	TRBD1	TRBV10-3	TRBJ2-2	TGTGCCACCGAGGACAGGTATCCGAACACCGGGGAGCTGTTTTTT	CATEDRYPNTGELFF
few	TRBD1	TRBV6-5	TRBJ2-1	TGTGCCAGCAGACAGGGGTCTTACAATGAGCAGTTCTTC	CASRQGSYNEQFF
few	-	TRBV6-5	TRBJ1-4	TGTGCCAGCAAGTTCGAACGGTTAAATGAAAAACTGTTTTTT	CASKFERLNEKLFF
once	TRBD2	TRBV14	TRBJ2-7	TGTGCCAGCAGCCAAGATTTGGCGGGAGGGCCTCGGCAGTACTTC	CASSQDLAGGPRQYF
-	-	TRBV3-1/TRBV3-2	TRBJ1-2	TGTGCCAGCAGCCAAGGACAGAACTTCTATGGCTACACCTTC	CASSQGQNFYGYTF
-	-	TRBV2	TRBJ1-1	TGTGCCAGCAGTGACCCGACAGCGATTGAAGCTTTCTTT	CASSDPTAIEAFF
few	-	TRBV23-1	TRBJ1-5	TGCGCCAGCAGTCTTCCAGCGGTGGGGGCAGACCAGCCCCAGCATTTT	CASSLPAVGADQPQHF
-	TRBD1	TRBV9	TRBJ2-2	TGTGCCAGCAGCCTCCGGGACAGGGCGAACACCGGGGAGCTGTTTTTT	CASSLRDRANTGELFF
few	TRBD1	TRBV6-6	TRBJ1-3	TGTGCCAGCAGTTCTGCACAGGGGGGCTCTGGAAACACCATATATTTT	CASSSAQGGSGNTIYF
-	-	TRBV4-1	TRBJ1-4	TGCGCCAGCAGCCAAGTTGGAGGGTTTGGCGCTAATGAAAAACTGTTTTTT	CASSQVGGFGANEKLFF
-	-	TRBV18	TRBJ2-3	TGTGCCAGCCTCCTAGCCGAGGCGGAAGATACGCAGTATTTT	CASLLAEAEDTQYF
-	TRBD1	TRBV5-1	TRBJ1-1	TGCGCCAGCAGCTCCGGACAGGGGTTACTGAACACTGAAGCTTTCTTT	CASSSGQGLLNTEAFF
-	-	TRBV7-2	TRBJ2-2	TGTGCCAGCAGCTTAGAAGGAGCGAACACCGGGGAGCTGTTTTTT	CASSLEGANTGELFF
-	TRBD1	TRBV27	TRBJ1-4	TGTGCCCGCCGGACAGGTGGAGATGAAAAACTGTTTTTT	CARRTGGDEKLFF
-	-	TRBV9	TRBJ1-2	TGTGCCAGCAGCGTGGACCCCGCAGGGTTAAACTATGGCTACACCTTC	CASSVDPAGLNYGYTF
many	TRBD2	TRBV18	TRBJ2-7	TGTGCCAGCTCACCACTAGCGGGAGTAAGGAACTACGAGCAGTACTTC	CASSPLAGVRNYEQYF
-	-	TRBV3-1/TRBV3-2	TRBJ2-1	TGTGCCAGCAGCCAAGGCGGGGTGACTCTCAATGAGCAGTTCTTC	CASSQGGVTLNEQFF
-	-	TRBV5-5	TRBJ2-1	TGTGCCAGCAGCTTGGCCCAGATGTTTTTCAATGAGCAGTTCTTC	CASSLAQMFFNEQFF
-	TRBD2	TRBV5-8	TRBJ2-7	TGTGCCAGCAGCTTCTTCTCTCCTACCGCCGGGAGGGCCGACGAGCAGTACTTC	CASSFFSPTAGRADEQYF
-	-	TRBV5-4	TRBJ1-3	TGTGCCAGCAGCCCAGGACAGCAGACGGGGAACACCATATATTTT	CASSPGQQTGNTIYF
-	TRBD1	TRBV15	TRBJ1-5	TGTGCCACCAGCAGAGCCCTCCCGGGACAGGGGCTGAATCAGCCCCAGCATTTT	CATSRALPGQGLNQPQHF
-	-	TRBV7-9	TRBJ1-2	TGTGCCAGCAGCTTAGTGGGCAGGGAGGACGGCTACACCTTC	CASSLVGREDGYTF
-	-	TRBV29-1	TRBJ1-2	TGCAGCGTTGAAACCCCCCTTTTAAACAGGGCTTCTAACTATGGCTACACCTTC	CSVETPLLNRASNYGYTF
once	TRBD1	TRBV19	TRBJ2-1	TGTGCCAGTAGTACCGGGACAGGGGGCTTTGGGTTCTTC	CASSTGTGGFGFF
-	-	TRBV7-9	TRBJ1-1	TGTGCCAGCAGCCCCTCGTTCGGGGTCGCTGAAGCTTTCTTT	CASSPSFGVAEAFF
-	TRBD1	TRBV6-5	TRBJ2-1	TGTGCCAGCAGGGGACAGGGAAGCTACAATGAGCAGTTCTTC	CASRGQGSYNEQFF
-	-	TRBV6-6	TRBJ1-1	TGTGCCAGCAGTCCTTGGACAGCCCGCTGGGACACTGAAGCTTTCTTT	CASSPWTARWDTEAFF
-	TRBD1	TRBV19	TRBJ2-6	TGTGCCACCCAAGACAGGGTTGCTGGGGCCAACGTCCTGACTTTC	CATQDRVAGANVLTF
-	TRBD1	TRBV19	TRBJ2-6	TGTGCCAGTAGTATTGGGACAGGGGGCTCCCCTGGGGCCAACGTCCTGACTTTC	CASSIGTGGSPGANVLTF
-	-	TRBV5-1	TRBJ2-1	TGCGCCAGCAGCTTGGGACTAGAGCATGAGCAGTTCTTC	CASSLGLEHEQFF
-	TRBD1	TRBV3-1/TRBV3-2	TRBJ1-4	TGTGCCAGCAGCAAGGGACAGGGGAGTGAAAAACTGTTTTTT	CASSKGQGSEKLFF
medium-sized	-	TRBV7-5	TRBJ2-5	TGTGCCAGAACCCCCCCCGGAGAGACCCAGTACTTC	CARTPPGETQYF
few	TRBD1	TRBV2	TRBJ1-1	TGTGCCAGCAGTAAGGGACAGGGCGGGACTGAAGCTTTCTTT	CASSKGQGGTEAFF
few	-	TRBV5-1	TRBJ1-6	TGCGCCAGCAGCTTGTCTGGAGGATACTCACCCCTCCACTTT	CASSLSGGYSPLHF
-	-	TRBV19	TRBJ1-2	TGTGCCAGTCTCGACAGGTTCTATGGCTACACCTTC	CASLDRFYGYTF
-	TRBD2	TRBV10-2	TRBJ2-2	TGCGCCATCTCACTAGCGGGAGGTGGTACCGGGGAGCTGTTTTTT	CAISLAGGGTGELFF
once	-	TRBV24-1	TRBJ2-1	TGTGCCACCAGTGACCAGGACTACAATGAGCAGTTCTTC	CATSDQDYNEQFF
few	TRBD2	TRBV30	TRBJ2-1	TGTGCCTGGAGTACACACTCCGGGAGGTCCCCCCCCAATGAGCAGTTCTTC	CAWSTHSGRSPPNEQFF
-	-	TRBV5-5	TRBJ2-5	TGTGCCAGCAGCCGGGACTCCTTTTTAGAGACCCAGTACTTC	CASSRDSFLETQYF